One sample yielded the 22 T cell receptor beta chains listed below, sequenced in a study of naive and memory T cell subsets (dated by TCRdb to the late 2010s). Broader findings and caveats from the paper: A few larger clonotypes were present in naive repertoires, especially CD8 naive repertoires, and these clonotypes were possibly memory cells re-expressing CD45RA.

Their recognized antigens are unknown. The library was made by UMI-ligation and nested PCR. The reads were generated on an Illumina MiSeq. The beta constant-region primer was an equimolar mix of two oligonucleotides covering both TRBC1 and TRBC2. The ligated cDNA went through four rounds of PCR with nested alpha and beta constant-region primers together with the SP2 primer. In-frame beta chains were kept once TCRdb had trimmed the public reads at Q25 with fastp and called clones with MiXCR. Rows matching on CDR3 protein sequence are summarized as one entry with the most common DNA and genes. This sample comprises 99,000 or so distinct CDR3 sequences, around 13% of them detected only once. The ten largest make up 2.8% of the sample. The sequenced sample consisted of naive CD8+ T cells from blood. In the paper's terms, the cell subset or site label means: naive T cells, CD45RA high CD27+. Every receptor here comes from a human donor in good health.

This clonotype has just a few counts. This chain uses TRBV29-1 with TRBJ2-1; 13 nucleotides agree with TRBD2. V lost 2 bases, J lost 4 bases, and 5 bases stayed unmatched. This CDR3 spans 16 amino acids. Germline CDR1 reads SQVTM; CDR2 reads ANQGSEA. The CDR3 sequence is CSVERTSGRPYNEQFF. CDR3 in DNA: TGCAGCGTTGAACGGACTAGCGGGAGACCATACAATGAGCAGTTCTTC.

This rearrangement joins TRBV11-2 to TRBJ2-4; weak D call: TRBD2 (5 bases). Germline V gene lookup returns CDR1 SGHAT and CDR2 FQNNGV. CDR3 length: 16 residues. V gave up 5 bases and J gave up 5 bases, with 19 bases separating them. In DNA form, the CDR3 reads TGTGCCAGCAGCCTGGCCCCCGAGGGCTATGAAAACATTCAGTACTTC. It yields the protein CASSLAPEGYENIQYF.

This clonotype was detected only a few times. The V and J genes are TRBV5-1 and TRBJ2-3; D gene ambiguous. Germline assignment: CDR1 SGHRS and CDR2 YFSETQ. The CDR3 consists of 15 residues. The V and J ends lost 2 bases and 3 bases respectively, with 13 bases between them. The CDR3 reads CASSLSGVWTDTQYF. In DNA form, the CDR3 reads TGCGCCAGCAGCTTAAGTGGGGTATGGACAGATACGCAGTATTTT. Full variable domain (rest looked up from reference TRBV5-1 and TRBJ2-3): KAGVTQTPRYLIKTRGQQVTLSCSPISGHRSVSWYQQTPGQGLQFLFEYFSETQRNKGNFPGRFSGRQFSNSRSEMNVSTLELGDSALYLCASSLSGVWTDTQYFGPGTRLTVL.

The chain couples TRBV29-1 to TRBJ2-3, with unresolved D. Trimming cost V 0 bases and J 0 bases, with 16 bases left between them. This CDR3 is built from 17 residues. Germline CDR1 and CDR2: SQVTM and ANQGSEA. CDR3 in amino acids: CSVEDYHRATSTDTQYF. The CDR3 nucleotides are TGCAGCGTTGAAGATTACCACAGAGCAACTAGCACAGATACGCAGTATTTT.

This clonotype was observed at least ten times. The chain carries TRBV29-1 and TRBJ1-1; tentatively, D is TRBD1 (5 bases). V was clipped by 1 base and J by 4 bases, with 10 bases between them. CDR1 and CDR2 (germline): SQVTM, ANQGSEA. This CDR3 comprises 13 residues. DNA of the CDR3: TGCAGCGTTGAAGTAGAGGGGAGCACTGAAGCTTTCTTT. Its protein is CSVEVEGSTEAFF.

This clonotype has just a few counts. The rearrangement links TRBV29-1 to TRBJ1-1, with a weak D call TRBD1 (5 bases). Trimming shortened V by 6 bases and J by 3 bases, and 14 bases separated the two germline ends. The CDR3 contains 13 residues. Germline CDR1 SQVTM, CDR2 ANQGSEA. Here the CDR3 reads CSVAAGTYTEAFF. In nucleotides, the CDR3 is TGCAGCGTGGCGGCCGGGACGTACACTGAAGCTTTCTTT.

This clonotype was counted at least ten times. V is TRBV29-1 and J is TRBJ2-1; weak D call: TRBD1 (6 bases). Trimming shortened V by 6 bases and J by 4 bases, and 13 bases separated the two germline ends. Looked up from germline, CDR1 is SQVTM and CDR2 is ANQGSEA. The CDR3 contains 13 residues. For the CDR3, the DNA is TGCAGCGTGCAAGGGACAACTTACAATGAGCAGTTCTTC. This encodes CSVQGTTYNEQFF.

The CDR3 region is CASSQVSLSYNEQFF. The CDR3 nucleotides read TGCGCCAGCAGCCAAGTAAGCCTCTCCTACAATGAGCAGTTCTTC. V and J are TRBV4-1 and TRBJ2-1; D not certain. Per germline, CDR1 MGHRA and CDR2 YSYEKL. The germline V and J ends were trimmed by 1 base and 0 bases, with 7 bases remaining between them. The CDR3 consists of 15 residues.

About this clonotype itself: This may come from a read error, since a much larger clone is one base off. The conserved phenylalanine or tryptophan is not found at the CDR3 terminus, so this likely reflects a read error. The chain recombines TRBV7-6 with TRBJ2-1; 10 bases fit TRBD2. This CDR3 region has 16 residues. Germline loops: CDR1 SGHVS, CDR2 FNYEAQ. J was trimmed by 4 bases and V by 5 bases; bases with no gene match: 8. The CDR3 DNA follows: TGTGCCAGCAGCCCCCGCACTAGCGGGGCTTACAATGAGCAGTTCTCC. Amino acid sequence: CASSPRTSGAYNEQFS.

This clonotype showed up just a few times. Sequence at one end of the junction differs from germline and may be a read error. The chain links TRBV7-7 to TRBJ2-5, with TRBD2 matching 10 bases. This CDR3 is built from 15 residues. CDR1 is SSHAT and CDR2 is FNYEAQ in the germline V gene (reference sequence). In DNA form, the CDR3 reads TGTGCTAGCAGCTTCGGACTAGCGGCTCCAGAGACCCAGTACTTC. Amino acid sequence: CASSFGLAAPETQYF.

This clonotype has a handful of counts. This sequence joins TRBV19 and TRBJ1-5; 8 nucleotides agree with TRBD1. Trimming cost V 3 bases and J 6 bases; bases outside gene matches: 7. The germline V gene encodes CDR1 LNHDA and CDR2 SQIVND (reference sequence). The CDR3 length is 15 residues. CDR3 sequence: CASSIQGAYGQPQHF. DNA for the CDR3: TGTGCCAGTAGTATTCAGGGGGCTTACGGTCAGCCCCAGCATTTT.

This chain connects TRBV7-3 to TRBJ2-1; D call uncertain. Germline values: CDR1 SGHTA, CDR2 FQGTGA. This CDR3 comprises 14 residues. Trimming cost V 4 bases and J 0 bases, with 7 bases left between them. CDR3 nucleotide sequence: TGTGCCAGCAGCTCCTCGGGCTCCTACAATGAGCAGTTCTTC. As protein: CASSSSGSYNEQFF.

This clonotype showed up just a few times. This sequence joins TRBV7-9 and TRBJ1-1; the match to TRBD1 covers 7 bases. Germline CDR1 is SEHNR and CDR2 is FQNEAQ (reference sequence). The CDR3 is 13 residues long. Trimming took 4 bases from V and 3 from J; bases not matched to a gene: 2. The CDR3 sequence: CASSSGTDTEAFF. CDR3 in DNA: TGTGCCAGCAGCTCCGGGACAGACACTGAAGCTTTCTTT.

In this sample, this clonotype turned up many times. The gene calls are TRBV12-3 or TRBV12-4 and TRBJ2-5; TRBD2 is a possible D gene (5 bases). With 3 bases removed from V and 2 bases from J, the gap between germline ends came to 10 bases. The CDR3 is 14 amino acids. CDR3 bases: TGTGCCAGCAGTTTCGCGGGTGATCAAGAGACCCAGTACTTC. Translated, it gives CASSFAGDQETQYF.

This clonotype showed up many times. The chain carries TRBV9 and TRBJ2-3; D is undetermined. This CDR3 has 12 residues. Germline assignment: CDR1 SGDLS and CDR2 YYNGEE. Between the trimmed V and J ends, which lost 0 bases and 7 bases, there was a span of 6 bases. The CDR3 sequence: CASSVDSYTQYF. The CDR3 DNA reads TGTGCCAGCAGCGTAGATTCGTATACGCAGTATTTT.

This clonotype was seen ten or more times. This rearrangement joins TRBV29-1 to TRBJ2-1; tentatively, D is TRBD1 or TRBD2 (5 bases each). This CDR3 comprises 11 residues. Per germline, CDR1 SQVTM and CDR2 ANQGSEA. V dropped 4 bases and J dropped 8 bases, with 9 bases sitting between them. For the CDR3, the DNA is TGCAGCGTTGGTGGGGGTTATGAGCAGTTCTTC. Encoded protein: CSVGGGYEQFF.

There are a few counts of this clonotype. V usage is TRBV4-2 and J usage is TRBJ2-1; D is perhaps TRBD1 or TRBD2 (5 bases each). Trimming pared 1 base from V and 9 bases from J, leaving 13 bases between. The CDR3 loop spans 14 amino acids. CDR1 and CDR2 (germline): LGHNA, YNFKEQ. CDR3 amino acids: CASSQGVGGGEQFF. CDR3 sequence (DNA): TGTGCCAGCAGCCAAGGAGTCGGTGGGGGTGAGCAGTTCTTC.

This clonotype was detected only a few times. This chain uses TRBV9 with TRBJ2-3, with D perhaps given as TRBD1 or TRBD2 (5 bases each). Germline CDR1 SGDLS, CDR2 YYNGEE. This CDR3 is 14 amino acids long. V lost 0 bases, J lost 6 bases, and 11 bases lay in between. CDR3 protein: CASSVGGGRDTQYF. DNA for the CDR3: TGTGCCAGCAGCGTAGGTGGGGGAAGGGATACGCAGTATTTT.

The V and J genes are TRBV28 and TRBJ2-1, with 9 bases that match TRBD1. Germline values: CDR1 MDHEN, CDR2 SYDVKM. The junction had 7 bases not matched to a gene; V was cut back by 5 bases and J by 8 bases. CDR3 length equals 14 residues. This CDR3 is CASSDYRGQDEQFF. The CDR3 bases are TGTGCCAGCAGTGACTACAGGGGGCAGGATGAGCAGTTCTTC.

V is TRBV12-3 or TRBV12-4 and J is TRBJ2-1, with D perhaps matching TRBD1 (5 bases). The CDR3 runs 13 residues. V dropped 1 base and J dropped 4 bases, with 5 bases sitting between them. CDR3 sequence reads: CASSLEGYNEQFF. The CDR3 DNA reads TGTGCCAGCAGTTTAGAGGGGTACAATGAGCAGTTCTTC.

The genes are TRBV4-3 and TRBJ2-4; D possibly corresponds to TRBD2 (5 bases). CDR3 length equals 16 residues. CDR1 is LGHNA and CDR2 is YSLEER in the germline V gene. Deletions cut 0 bases from V and 0 bases from J, with 9 bases between. Here the CDR3 reads CASSQEVGGAKNIQYF. As DNA, the CDR3 is TGCGCCAGCAGCCAAGAAGTCGGAGGAGCCAAAAACATTCAGTACTTC.

This sequence joins TRBV24-1 and TRBJ2-2, with 9 bases aligning to TRBD1. Trimming took 5 bases from V and 6 from J; bases not matched to a gene: 3. This CDR3 has 14 residues. Germline assignment: CDR1 KGHDR and CDR2 SFDVKD. Here the CDR3 reads CATSVTGGAGELFF. CDR3 DNA sequence: TGTGCCACCAGTGTGACAGGGGGTGCCGGGGAGCTGTTTTTT.